Listed below are T cell receptor beta chains from one sample, sequenced in a study of T-cell memory formation after mild COVID-19. One entry per CDR3 protein, called by TCRdb with MiXCR from the 5' RACE reads. The sample lists fewer than 450,000 distinct CDR3 sequences, 20% to 25% occurring once. The sequencing input was PBMCs or a T cell subset sorted from them (not recorded which). The receptors originated from an adult woman who had mild COVID-19 (a few samples of this study predate the infection). Cell type and time point are not known. CDR3s include the opening cysteine and the closing phenylalanine or tryptophan. A D gene is named only where the DNA matches it firmly. Rows give clone size only sometimes, using once, few, many, or a class for an expanded clone.

abundance: few
j_gene: TRBJ1-2
d_gene: .
v_gene: TRBV6-1
CDR3nt: TGTGCCAGCAGTTATTCCTCAGGGGTTTATGGCTACACCTTC
CDR3aa: CASSYSSGVYGYTF

abundance: .
j_gene: TRBJ2-1
d_gene: TRBD1
v_gene: TRBV6-5
CDR3nt: TGTGCCAGCAGTTACCGGGACAGCTCCTACAATGAGCAGTTCTTC
CDR3aa: CASSYRDSSYNEQFF

abundance: few
j_gene: TRBJ2-2
d_gene: .
v_gene: TRBV5-1
CDR3nt: TGCGCCAGCAGCTTGGCGGTAGGAAACACCGGGGAGCTGTTTTTT
CDR3aa: CASSLAVGNTGELFF

abundance: few
j_gene: TRBJ2-3
d_gene: TRBD2
v_gene: TRBV24-1
CDR3nt: TGTGCCACCAGTGCCTTCGGCGGGCTAGCGGGACAAACAGATACGCAGTATTTT
CDR3aa: CATSAFGGLAGQTDTQYF

abundance: few
j_gene: TRBJ1-1
d_gene: TRBD1
v_gene: TRBV29-1
CDR3nt: TGCAGCGTCCCCTTTTCGGGACAGGGGTTTACTGAAGCTTTCTTT
CDR3aa: CSVPFSGQGFTEAFF

abundance: few
j_gene: TRBJ2-1
d_gene: TRBD1
v_gene: TRBV12-3/TRBV12-4
CDR3nt: TGTGCCAGCAGTTTACAGGGGGTGGGCAATGAGCAGTTCTTC
CDR3aa: CASSLQGVGNEQFF

abundance: few
j_gene: TRBJ2-3
d_gene: .
v_gene: TRBV6-1
CDR3nt: TGTGCCAGCAGTGAATGGGCAAGGGGCTGGAGCACAGATACGCAGTATTTT
CDR3aa: CASSEWARGWSTDTQYF

abundance: many
j_gene: TRBJ1-4
d_gene: .
v_gene: TRBV16
CDR3nt: TGTGCCAGCAGCCAATCGCGAAGTGTTGAAAAACTGTTTTTT
CDR3aa: CASSQSRSVEKLFF

abundance: .
j_gene: TRBJ2-2
d_gene: .
v_gene: TRBV29-1
CDR3nt: TGCAGCGTTGAGAAGGACTGGACCGGGGAGCTGTTTTTT
CDR3aa: CSVEKDWTGELFF

abundance: .
j_gene: TRBJ2-3
d_gene: .
v_gene: TRBV7-8
CDR3nt: TGTGCCAGCAGCTTGGAGGGCCTTTTAGATACGCAGTATTTT
CDR3aa: CASSLEGLLDTQYF

abundance: few
j_gene: TRBJ1-5
d_gene: .
v_gene: TRBV27
CDR3nt: TGTGCCAGCAGTTTATCTGGCTGGGCCCGTGGGCAGCCCCAGCATTTT
CDR3aa: CASSLSGWARGQPQHF

abundance: few
j_gene: TRBJ1-5
d_gene: .
v_gene: TRBV6-5
CDR3nt: TGTGCCAGCAGTTACGAGGGGAATCAGCCCCAGCATTTT
CDR3aa: CASSYEGNQPQHF

abundance: .
j_gene: TRBJ2-7
d_gene: TRBD1
v_gene: TRBV6-6
CDR3nt: TGTGCCAGCAGCCGGATCCGGGACAGGGAGGACGACGAGCAGTACTTC
CDR3aa: CASSRIRDREDDEQYF